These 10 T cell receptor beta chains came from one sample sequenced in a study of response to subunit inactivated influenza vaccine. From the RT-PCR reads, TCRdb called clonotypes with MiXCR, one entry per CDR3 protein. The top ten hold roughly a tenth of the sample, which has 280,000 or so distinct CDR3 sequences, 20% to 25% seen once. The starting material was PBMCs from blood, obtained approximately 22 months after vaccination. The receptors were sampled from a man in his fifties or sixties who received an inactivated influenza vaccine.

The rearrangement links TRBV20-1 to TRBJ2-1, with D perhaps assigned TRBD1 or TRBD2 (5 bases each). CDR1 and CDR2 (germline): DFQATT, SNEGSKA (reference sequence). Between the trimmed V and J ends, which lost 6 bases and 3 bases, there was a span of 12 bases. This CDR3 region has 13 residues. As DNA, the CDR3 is TGCAGTGCCCGCCCGGGACGCTACAATGAGCAGTTCTTC. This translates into CSARPGRYNEQFF.

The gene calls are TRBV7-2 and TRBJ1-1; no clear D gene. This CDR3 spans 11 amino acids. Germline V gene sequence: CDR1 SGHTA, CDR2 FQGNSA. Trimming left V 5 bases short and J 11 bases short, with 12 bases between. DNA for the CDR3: TGTGCCAGCAGCACCGGCGGGAGGGCTTTCTTT. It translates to CASSTGGRAFF.

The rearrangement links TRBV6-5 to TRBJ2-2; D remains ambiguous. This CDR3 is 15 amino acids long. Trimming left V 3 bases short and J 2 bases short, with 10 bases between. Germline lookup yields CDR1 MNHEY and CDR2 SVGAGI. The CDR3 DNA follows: TGTGCCAGCAGTTATCGGTCAAGAAACACCGGGGAGCTGTTTTTT. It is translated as CASSYRSRNTGELFF.

The CDR3 coding sequence is TGTGCCAGCAGCGTACAGACAGGGAGCGGCTATGGCTACACCTTC. It codes for CASSVQTGSGYGYTF. The chain is built from TRBV7-2 and TRBJ1-2, with 7 bases fitting TRBD1. The CDR3 contains 15 residues. In germline, CDR1 is SGHTA, CDR2 FQGNSA. Germline trimming cut 5 bases from V and 4 bases from J; bases unmatched to any gene: 10.

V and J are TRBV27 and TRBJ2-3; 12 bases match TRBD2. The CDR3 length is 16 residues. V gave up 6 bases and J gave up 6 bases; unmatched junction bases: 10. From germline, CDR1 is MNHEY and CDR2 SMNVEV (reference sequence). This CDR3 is CASRRPSGGAWDTQYF. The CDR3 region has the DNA TGTGCCAGCAGGAGGCCTAGCGGGGGGGCCTGGGATACGCAGTATTTT.

Here the CDR3 DNA reads TGTGCCAGCAGCTTGTGGGCAGGGGAGAACACTGAAGCTTTCTTT. Translating gives CASSLWAGENTEAFF. The chain couples TRBV5-8 to TRBJ1-1; perhaps TRBD1 as D (6 bases). Trimming removed 1 base at V and 1 base at J, with 11 bases between. Looked up from germline, CDR1 is SGHTS and CDR2 is YDEGEE. The CDR3 is 15 residues long.

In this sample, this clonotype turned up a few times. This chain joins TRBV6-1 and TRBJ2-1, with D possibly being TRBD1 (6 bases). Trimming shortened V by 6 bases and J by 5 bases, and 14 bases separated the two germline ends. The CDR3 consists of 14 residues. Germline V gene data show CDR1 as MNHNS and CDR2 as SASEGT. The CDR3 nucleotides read TGTGCCAGCAGGACGGGACAAGTCAACAATGAGCAGTTCTTC. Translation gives CASRTGQVNNEQFF.

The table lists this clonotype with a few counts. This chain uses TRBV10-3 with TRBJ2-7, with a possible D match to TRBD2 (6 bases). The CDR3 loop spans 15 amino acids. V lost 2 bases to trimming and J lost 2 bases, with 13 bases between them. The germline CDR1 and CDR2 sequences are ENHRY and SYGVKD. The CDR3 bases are TGTGCCATCAGTGAGCCCGGGGGAAGGGCCTACGAGCAGTACTTC. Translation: CAISEPGGRAYEQYF.

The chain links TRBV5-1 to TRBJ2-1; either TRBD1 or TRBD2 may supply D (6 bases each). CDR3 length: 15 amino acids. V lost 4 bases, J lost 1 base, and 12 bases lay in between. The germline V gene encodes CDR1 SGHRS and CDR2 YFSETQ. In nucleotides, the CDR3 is TGCGCCAGCAGCATACAGGGAGGATCCTACAATGAGCAGTTCTTC. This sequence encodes CASSIQGGSYNEQFF. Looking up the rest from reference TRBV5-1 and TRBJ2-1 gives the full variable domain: KAGVTQTPRYLIKTRGQQVTLSCSPISGHRSVSWYQQTPGQGLQFLFEYFSETQRNKGNFPGRFSGRQFSNSRSEMNVSTLELGDSALYLCASSIQGGSYNEQFFGPGTRLTVL.

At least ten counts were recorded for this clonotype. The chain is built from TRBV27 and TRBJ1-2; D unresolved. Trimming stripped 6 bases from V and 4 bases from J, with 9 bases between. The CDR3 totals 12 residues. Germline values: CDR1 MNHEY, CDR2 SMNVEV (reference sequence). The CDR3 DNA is TGTGCCAGCAGGAGCCAGCTCTATGGCTACACCTTC. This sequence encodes CASRSQLYGYTF.